This TCR beta chain originates from a study of cytotoxic CD8 clonotypes in ibrutinib-treated CLL. Study conclusions and caveats: Treatment saw public clonotypes, which were uncommon, either contract or stay stable.

Germline CDR1 reads MNHNS; CDR2 reads SASEGT. With 3 bases removed from V and 6 bases from J, the gap between germline ends came to 3 bases. The CDR3 has 11 amino acids. A 1 in 200,000 to 1 in 1 million T cell depth was the sequencing target. Assay: immunoSEQ multiplex PCR; the TCRdb copy retains only in-frame clones and omits some. The data show approximately 140,000 clones, with approximately 75% seen just once and around 30% held by the top ten. About this clone: What it binds is unknown.

The receptor was isolated from a human donor with chronic lymphocytic leukemia. The chain links TRBV6-1 to TRBJ1-5; D ambiguous. The sample was PBMCs, taken after 12 months of ibrutinib treatment. CDR3 nucleotide sequence: TGTGCCAGCAGTGACGGTCAGCCCCAGCATTTT. Translating gives CASSDGQPQHF.